The T cell receptor beta chain described here comes from a study of cytomegalovirus exposure and HLA in healthy donors. General observations from the study: There were some V segments, including TRBV6-2 and TRBV6-3, excluded as indistinguishable. Per published accounts, TCR beta sequences correctly predicted the HLA-A and HLA-B alleles of most subjects. In vitro checks showed that a few CMV-associated chains really do target CMV antigens.

Vbeta (60) and Jbeta (13) primers were used in the PCR. The table came from immunoSEQ multiplex PCR; TCRdb's copy has only in-frame clones and leaves some out. The repertoire includes 110,000 to 150,000 clones, over 75% of them detected once, and 0.95% to 1.5% sits in the top ten. The CDR3 sequence is 15 residues long. V gave up 3 bases and J gave up 6 bases; unmatched junction bases: 11. Germline V gene lookup returns CDR1 SQVTM and CDR2 ANQGSEA. With respect to this clone: What it binds is unknown.

The receptor's source is a female donor in good health and CMV-seronegative. The sample was PBMCs. V usage is TRBV29-1 and J usage is TRBJ2-3; 8 nucleotides agree with TRBD2. CDR3 nucleotides: TGCAGCGTTGAGGGGGTAGCGGGATGGTCGGATACGCAGTATTTT. Translating it yields CSVEGVAGWSDTQYF.